This entry concerns a single TCR beta chain. The antigen remains unidentified. The method was immunoSEQ multiplex PCR; TCRdb's version includes in-frame clones alone and lacks a portion of them. The sample holds millions of clones, around nine tenths seen once. This sample is part of a study of shared clonotypes between healthy human individuals. Study-wide findings and caveats: Of the naive CD4 clonotypes, approximately 5% were shared across several donors.

The specimen was naive CD4+ T cells sorted from blood. Subset reported: CD45RA+ positively selected. The clonotype comes from a man younger than 35 in good health.

DNA of the CDR3: TGTGCCAGCAGCGTAGGGGGGCAAATCGCTAATGAAAAACTGTTTTTT. Protein: CASSVGGQIANEKLFF. The rearrangement uses TRBV9 and TRBJ1-4; weak D call: TRBD1 (6 bases). The CDR3 extends over 16 amino acids. Trimming took off 0 bases at V and 3 bases at J, with 12 bases between the two ends. Germline V gene data show CDR1 as SGDLS and CDR2 as YYNGEE.